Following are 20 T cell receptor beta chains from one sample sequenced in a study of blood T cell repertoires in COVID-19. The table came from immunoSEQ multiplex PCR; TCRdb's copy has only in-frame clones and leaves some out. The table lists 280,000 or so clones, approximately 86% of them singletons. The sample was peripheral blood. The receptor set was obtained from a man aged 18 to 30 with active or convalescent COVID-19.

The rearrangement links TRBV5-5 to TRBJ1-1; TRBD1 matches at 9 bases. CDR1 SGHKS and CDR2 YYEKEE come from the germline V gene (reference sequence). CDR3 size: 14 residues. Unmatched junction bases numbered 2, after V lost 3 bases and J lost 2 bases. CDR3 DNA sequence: TGTGCCAGCAGCTGGGGACAGGGAAACACTGAAGCTTTCTTT. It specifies CASSWGQGNTEAFF.

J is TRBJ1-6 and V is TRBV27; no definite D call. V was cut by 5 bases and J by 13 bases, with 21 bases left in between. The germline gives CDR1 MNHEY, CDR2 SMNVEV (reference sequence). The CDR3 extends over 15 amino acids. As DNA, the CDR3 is TGTGCCAGCAGTCAATCTGAACCTAACTACTCGCCCCTCCACTTT. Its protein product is CASSQSEPNYSPLHF.

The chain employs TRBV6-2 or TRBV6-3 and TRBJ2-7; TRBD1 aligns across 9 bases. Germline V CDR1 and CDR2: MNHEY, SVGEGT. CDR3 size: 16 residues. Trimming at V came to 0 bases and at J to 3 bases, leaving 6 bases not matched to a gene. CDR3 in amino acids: CASSYSPGQGFYEQYF. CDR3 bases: TGTGCCAGCAGTTACTCTCCGGGACAGGGATTCTACGAGCAGTACTTC.

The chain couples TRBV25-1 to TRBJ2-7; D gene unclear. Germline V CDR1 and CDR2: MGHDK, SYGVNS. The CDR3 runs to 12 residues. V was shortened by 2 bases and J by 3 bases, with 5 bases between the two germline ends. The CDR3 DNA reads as TGTGCCAGCAGTGAACTAGACTACGAGCAGTACTTC. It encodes CASSELDYEQYF.

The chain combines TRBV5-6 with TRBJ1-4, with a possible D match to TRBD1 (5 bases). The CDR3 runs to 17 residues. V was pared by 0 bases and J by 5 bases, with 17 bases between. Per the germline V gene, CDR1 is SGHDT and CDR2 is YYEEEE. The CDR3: CASSLVREGVGNEKLFF. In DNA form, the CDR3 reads TGTGCCAGCAGCTTGGTCAGGGAAGGAGTCGGGAATGAAAAACTGTTTTTT.

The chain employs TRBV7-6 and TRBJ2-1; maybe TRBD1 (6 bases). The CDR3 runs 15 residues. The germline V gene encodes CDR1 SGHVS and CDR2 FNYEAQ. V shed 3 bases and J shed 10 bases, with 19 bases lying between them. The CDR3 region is CASSFYKSGDGEQFF. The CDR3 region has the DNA TGTGCCAGCAGCTTTTATAAGTCAGGGGATGGAGAGCAGTTCTTC.

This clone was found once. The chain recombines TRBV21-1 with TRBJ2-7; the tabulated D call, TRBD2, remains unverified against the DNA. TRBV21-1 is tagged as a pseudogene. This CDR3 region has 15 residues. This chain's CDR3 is CASSKARGGGYEQYF. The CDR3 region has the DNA TGTGCCAGCAGCAAAGCCCGTGGGGGGGGCTACGAGCAGTACTTC.

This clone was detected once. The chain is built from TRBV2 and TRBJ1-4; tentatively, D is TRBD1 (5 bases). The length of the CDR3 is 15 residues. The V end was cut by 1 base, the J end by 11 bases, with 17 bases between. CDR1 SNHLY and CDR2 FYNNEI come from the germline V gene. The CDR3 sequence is CASSEEVKGLGKLFF. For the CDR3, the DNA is TGTGCCAGCAGTGAAGAGGTCAAGGGACTTGGTAAACTGTTTTTT. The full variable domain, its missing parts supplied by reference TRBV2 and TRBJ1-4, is EPEVTQTPSHQVTQMGQEVILRCVPISNHLYFYWYRQILGQKVEFLVSFYNNEISEKSEIFDDQFSVERPDGSNFTLKIRSTKLEDSAMYFCASSEEVKGLGKLFFGSGTQLSVL.

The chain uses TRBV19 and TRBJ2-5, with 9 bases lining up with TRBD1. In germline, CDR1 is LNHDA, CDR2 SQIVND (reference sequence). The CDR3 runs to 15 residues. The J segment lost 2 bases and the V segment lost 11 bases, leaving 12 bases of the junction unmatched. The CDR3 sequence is CAAGGDRETQETQYF. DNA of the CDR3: TGTGCCGCTGGCGGGGACAGGGAGACTCAAGAGACCCAGTACTTC.

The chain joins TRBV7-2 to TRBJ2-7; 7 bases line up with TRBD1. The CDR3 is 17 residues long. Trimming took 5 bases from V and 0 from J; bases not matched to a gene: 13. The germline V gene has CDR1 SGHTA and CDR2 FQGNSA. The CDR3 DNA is TGTGCCAGCAGCGATAAAACCGGGCAGGGGGACTCCTACGAGCAGTACTTC. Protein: CASSDKTGQGDSYEQYF.

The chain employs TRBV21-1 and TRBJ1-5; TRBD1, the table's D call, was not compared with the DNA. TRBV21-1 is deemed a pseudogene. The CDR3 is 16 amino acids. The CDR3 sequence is CASSNSNSYSNQPQHF. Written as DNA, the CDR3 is TGTGCCAGCAGCAATTCAAACAGTTATAGCAATCAGCCCCAGCATTTT.

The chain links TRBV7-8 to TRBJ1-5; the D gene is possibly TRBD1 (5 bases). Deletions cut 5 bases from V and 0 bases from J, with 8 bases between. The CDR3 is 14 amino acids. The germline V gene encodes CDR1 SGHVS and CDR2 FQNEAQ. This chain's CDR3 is CASSIRVSNQPQHF. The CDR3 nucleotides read TGTGCCAGCAGCATCAGGGTTAGCAATCAGCCCCAGCATTTT.

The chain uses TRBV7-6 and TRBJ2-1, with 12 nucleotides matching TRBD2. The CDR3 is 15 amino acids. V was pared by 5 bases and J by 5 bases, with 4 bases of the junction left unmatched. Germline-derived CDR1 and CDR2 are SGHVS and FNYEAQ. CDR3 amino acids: CASSPRLAGDNEQFF. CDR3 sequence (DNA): TGTGCCAGCAGCCCCCGACTAGCGGGGGACAATGAGCAGTTCTTC.

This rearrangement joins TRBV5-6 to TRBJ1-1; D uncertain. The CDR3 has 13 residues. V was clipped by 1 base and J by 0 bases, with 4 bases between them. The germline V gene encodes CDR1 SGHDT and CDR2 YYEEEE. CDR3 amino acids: CASSLIMNTEAFF. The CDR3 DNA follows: TGTGCCAGCAGCTTGATTATGAACACTGAAGCTTTCTTT.

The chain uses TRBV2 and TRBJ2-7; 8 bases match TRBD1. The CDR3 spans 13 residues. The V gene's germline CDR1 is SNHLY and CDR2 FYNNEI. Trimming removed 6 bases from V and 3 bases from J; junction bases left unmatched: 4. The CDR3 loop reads CASRTGVVYEQYF. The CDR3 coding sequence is TGTGCCAGCAGGACAGGGGTCGTCTACGAGCAGTACTTC.

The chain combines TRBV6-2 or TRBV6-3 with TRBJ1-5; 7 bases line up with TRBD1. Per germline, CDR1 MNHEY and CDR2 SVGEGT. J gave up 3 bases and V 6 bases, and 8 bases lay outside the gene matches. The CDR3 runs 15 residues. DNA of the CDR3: TGTGCCAGCAGCCCGGACAGGTTTTTCAATCAGCCCCAGCATTTT. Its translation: CASSPDRFFNQPQHF.

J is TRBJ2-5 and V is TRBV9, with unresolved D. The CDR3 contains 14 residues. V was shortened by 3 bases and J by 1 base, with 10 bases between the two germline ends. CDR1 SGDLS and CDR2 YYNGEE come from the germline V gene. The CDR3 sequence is CASSGNSLQETQYF. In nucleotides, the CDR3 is TGTGCCAGCAGCGGTAACTCCCTCCAAGAGACCCAGTACTTC.

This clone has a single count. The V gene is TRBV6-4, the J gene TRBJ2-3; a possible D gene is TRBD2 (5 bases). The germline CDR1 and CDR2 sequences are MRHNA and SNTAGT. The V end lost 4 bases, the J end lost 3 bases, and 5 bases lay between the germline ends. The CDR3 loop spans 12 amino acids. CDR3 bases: TGTGCCAGCAGTGCGGGGACAGATACGCAGTATTTT. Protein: CASSAGTDTQYF.

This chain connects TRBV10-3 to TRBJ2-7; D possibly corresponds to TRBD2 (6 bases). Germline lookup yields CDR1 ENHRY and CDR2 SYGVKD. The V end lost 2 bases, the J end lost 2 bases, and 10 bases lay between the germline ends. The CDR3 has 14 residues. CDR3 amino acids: CAISEGLYAYEQYF. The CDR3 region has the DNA TGTGCCATCAGTGAGGGACTATACGCCTACGAGCAGTACTTC.

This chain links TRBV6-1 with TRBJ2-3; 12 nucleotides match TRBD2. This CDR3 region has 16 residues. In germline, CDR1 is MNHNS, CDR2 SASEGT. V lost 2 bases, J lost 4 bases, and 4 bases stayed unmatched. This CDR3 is CASSESSSGRADTQYF. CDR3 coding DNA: TGTGCCAGCAGTGAATCGTCTAGCGGGAGGGCAGATACGCAGTATTTT.